The 28 T cell receptor beta chains presented below share a single source sample, sequenced in a study of PD-L1 blockade in urothelial cancer. Using immunoSEQ multiplex PCR, the repertoire was profiled, and TCRdb retains in-frame clones only, with some absent. In the table there are about 45,000 clones, roughly four fifths of which are singletons. Time point reported: peripheral blood 6 weeks after treatment start. Source: PBMCs, taken around atezolizumab (anti-PD-L1) treatment. The receptors derive from a man in his 60s with urothelial cancer.

This clone was seen just once. The chain uses TRBV11-2 and TRBJ2-5; no clear D. Trimming stripped 5 bases from V and 3 bases from J, with 13 bases between. The germline gives CDR1 SGHAT, CDR2 FQNNGV. This CDR3 comprises 14 residues. In DNA form, the CDR3 reads TGTGCCAGCAGCCTAATGGCGGATAAAGAGACCCAGTACTTC. Translating gives CASSLMADKETQYF.

The chain employs TRBV6-7 and TRBJ2-5, with 10 bases that match TRBD1. TRBV6-7 is an ORF; its function is uncertain. The trim removed 5 bases at V and 2 bases at J, leaving 11 bases unmatched. The CDR3 has 17 amino acids. The CDR3 sequence is CASSPRDRGRAQETQYF. The CDR3 DNA follows: TGTGCCAGCAGTCCTCGAGACAGGGGGCGCGCACAAGAGACCCAGTACTTC.

This clone was counted only a few times. CDR3 sequence reads: CASSLKGTPASGNTIYF. In DNA form, the CDR3 reads TGTGCCAGCAGTTTAAAGGGGACACCTGCCTCTGGAAACACCATATATTTT. The chain has TRBV27 and TRBJ1-3; possible D gene TRBD1, 6 bases. The germline V gene encodes CDR1 MNHEY and CDR2 SMNVEV (reference sequence). V was trimmed by 2 bases and J by 0 bases, leaving 14 bases between them. This CDR3 has 17 residues.

The rearrangement uses TRBV29-1 and TRBJ2-7; D is possibly TRBD1 (5 bases). The V gene lost 6 bases and the J gene lost 3 bases, with 9 bases spanning the gap. CDR3 length: 11 amino acids. Germline V CDR1 and CDR2: SQVTM, ANQGSEA. This CDR3 reads CSVADSYEQYF. DNA of the CDR3: TGCAGCGTCGCCGACAGCTACGAGCAGTACTTC.

The rearrangement links TRBV18 to TRBJ1-3, with D tentatively TRBD1 (6 bases). This CDR3 region has 16 residues. The germline V gene encodes CDR1 KGHSH and CDR2 LQKENI. V lost 3 bases, J lost 4 bases, and 16 bases lay in between. CDR3 residues: CASSPTSGDGGNTIYF. In DNA form, the CDR3 reads TGTGCCAGCTCACCTACCTCAGGGGATGGAGGAAACACCATATATTTT. The complete variable domain, with remaining parts taken from reference TRBV18 and TRBJ1-3, reads NAGVMQNPRHLVRRRGQEARLRCSPMKGHSHVYWYRQLPEEGLKFMVYLQKENIIDESGMPKERFSAEFPKEGPSILRIQQVVRGDSAAYFCASSPTSGDGGNTIYFGEGSWLTVV.

The V call is TRBV6-5, the J call TRBJ1-3, with D unclear. CDR3 size: 15 residues. V lost 4 bases, J lost 0 bases, and 10 bases lay in between. Per germline, CDR1 MNHEY and CDR2 SVGAGI. CDR3: CASSSEYYSGNTIYF. For the CDR3, the DNA is TGTGCCAGCAGTTCTGAATACTACTCTGGAAACACCATATATTTT.

The chain recombines TRBV5-4 with TRBJ1-1, with D maybe TRBD1 (5 bases). Germline V gene data show CDR1 as SGHNT and CDR2 as YYREEE (reference sequence). The CDR3 is 13 amino acids. V was pared by 5 bases and J by 1 base, with 9 bases between. As DNA, the CDR3 is TGTGCCAGCAGACCGCAGGGGAACACTGAAGCTTTCTTT. It is translated as CASRPQGNTEAFF.

This clone was observed once. This chain links TRBV5-6 with TRBJ2-7; 11 positions agree with TRBD1. V was pared by 5 bases and J by 3 bases, with 10 bases of the junction left unmatched. Looked up from germline, CDR1 is SGHDT and CDR2 is YYEEEE. The CDR3 loop spans 16 amino acids. The CDR3 reads CASRFTGTGGFYEQYF. CDR3 sequence (DNA): TGTGCCAGCAGATTTACCGGGACAGGGGGGTTCTACGAGCAGTACTTC.

The chain combines TRBV2 with TRBJ2-3, with 12 bases identical to TRBD2. Per the germline V gene, CDR1 is SNHLY and CDR2 is FYNNEI. The CDR3 runs to 15 residues. V gave up 2 bases and J gave up 5 bases; unmatched junction bases: 2. CDR3 residues: CASSERTSGVDTQYF. The CDR3 DNA reads TGTGCCAGCAGTGAACGGACTAGCGGGGTAGATACGCAGTATTTT.

The V gene is TRBV7-6, the J gene TRBJ2-7; TRBD1 matches at 7 bases. The V gene's germline CDR1 is SGHVS and CDR2 FNYEAQ. The CDR3 totals 15 residues. V dropped 5 bases and J dropped 4; count of bases not matched to a gene: 11. This CDR3 reads CASSRTDRDRYEQYF. CDR3 in DNA: TGTGCCAGCAGCCGAACAGACAGGGACCGGTACGAGCAGTACTTC. The full variable domain, completed using reference TRBV7-6 and TRBJ2-7, is GAGVSQSPRYKVTKRGQDVALRCDPISGHVSLYWYRQALGQGPEFLTYFNYEAQQDKSGLPNDRFSAERPEGSISTLTIQRTEQRDSAMYRCASSRTDRDRYEQYFGPGTRLTVT.

The chain joins TRBV28 to TRBJ2-4; TRBD2 is a possible D gene (5 bases). Germline loops: CDR1 MDHEN, CDR2 SYDVKM. There are 15 residues in the CDR3. V gave up 4 bases and J gave up 6 bases, with 16 bases separating them. CDR3 region: CASSWGDRLGNIQYF. CDR3 bases: TGTGCCAGCAGTTGGGGAGATCGGCTCGGAAACATTCAGTACTTC.

This chain joins TRBV5-4 and TRBJ1-1; tentative D call: TRBD1 (5 bases). This CDR3 has 14 residues. CDR1 and CDR2 (germline): SGHNT, YYREEE (reference sequence). V lost 0 bases, J lost 2 bases, and 8 bases lay in between. The CDR3 sequence is CASSLVGGNTEAFF. In nucleotides, the CDR3 is TGTGCCAGCAGCTTGGTGGGGGGTAACACTGAAGCTTTCTTT. Complete variable domain (other parts from reference TRBV5-4 and TRBJ1-1): ETGVTQSPTHLIKTRGQQVTLRCSSQSGHNTVSWYQQALGQGPQFIFQYYREEENGRGNFPPRFSGLQFPNYSSELNVNALELDDSALYLCASSLVGGNTEAFFGQGTRLTVV.

The rearrangement uses TRBV28 and TRBJ2-1, with 7 bases fitting TRBD1. Germline lookup yields CDR1 MDHEN and CDR2 SYDVKM. The ends lost 5 bases at V and 4 bases at J; junction bases unmatched: 8. The CDR3 spans 15 residues. CDR3 DNA: TGTGCCAGCAGTCCTCCCGGGACAGCTTACAATGAGCAGTTCTTC. Protein sequence: CASSPPGTAYNEQFF.

DNA for the CDR3: TGTGCCACCAGCAGGGACAGGATGAACACTGAAGCTTTCTTT. Translated, it gives CATSRDRMNTEAFF. The chain links TRBV15 to TRBJ1-1, with 7 bases lining up with TRBD1. Looked up from germline, CDR1 is LNHNV and CDR2 is YYDKDF (reference sequence). The CDR3 spans 14 residues. The V and J ends lost 3 bases and 0 bases, in that order; junction bases with no gene match: 1. The full variable domain, completed using reference TRBV15 and TRBJ1-1, is DAMVIQNPRYQVTQFGKPVTLSCSQTLNHNVMYWYQQKSSQAPKLLFHYYDKDFNNEADTPDNFQSRRPNTSFCFLDIRSPGLGDTAMYLCATSRDRMNTEAFFGQGTRLTVV.

V and J are TRBV5-1 and TRBJ2-1; possibly TRBD2 for D (6 bases). Trimming took 5 bases from V and 5 from J, leaving 8 bases between them. CDR1 SGHRS and CDR2 YFSETQ come from the germline V gene. CDR3 length equals 12 residues. CDR3 loop: CASSSSDNEQFF. CDR3 nucleotides: TGCGCCAGCAGTTCTAGCGACAATGAGCAGTTCTTC.

This clone appeared once. The chain is built from TRBV4-1 and TRBJ2-2, with TRBD1 identical over 7 bases. The germline gives CDR1 MGHRA, CDR2 YSYEKL. This CDR3 comprises 14 residues. Trimming at V came to 4 bases and at J to 7 bases, leaving 6 bases not matched to a gene. CDR3 sequence reads: CASSLQDRYGELFF. Here the CDR3 DNA reads TGCGCCAGCAGCCTCCAGGACAGGTACGGGGAGCTGTTTTTT.

The V and J genes are TRBV14 and TRBJ2-1; 14 nucleotides agree with TRBD2. The CDR3 is 20 residues long. Germline V gene lookup returns CDR1 SGHDN and CDR2 FVKESK. V lost 1 base, J lost 7 bases, and 15 bases stayed unmatched. This CDR3 is CASSQVRPGTSGGTLNEQFF. For the CDR3, the DNA is TGTGCCAGCAGCCAAGTTCGCCCGGGGACTAGCGGGGGCACTCTTAATGAGCAGTTCTTC. Full variable domain (rest looked up from reference TRBV14 and TRBJ2-1): EAGVTQFPSHSVIEKGQTVTLRCDPISGHDNLYWYRRVMGKEIKFLLHFVKESKQDESGMPNNRFLAERTGGTYSTLKVQPAELEDSGVYFCASSQVRPGTSGGTLNEQFFGPGTRLTVL.

The chain is built from TRBV5-3 and TRBJ2-3; no definite D call. TRBV5-3 is noted as an ORF with a role that remains uncertain. Trimming cost V 3 bases and J 2 bases, with 10 bases left between them. This CDR3 has 14 residues. DNA of the CDR3: TGTGCCAGAAGCTGGCTCCCGAACACAGATACGCAGTATTTT. It translates to CARSWLPNTDTQYF.

The gene calls are TRBV9 and TRBJ2-5, with a possible D match to TRBD2 (5 bases). CDR1 is SGDLS, CDR2 YYNGEE, per germline. The CDR3 extends over 13 amino acids. V was cut by 4 bases and J by 5 bases, with 12 bases left in between. For the CDR3, the DNA is TGTGCCAGCAGCATCTCCCCGGGGGAGACCCAGTACTTC. Translating it yields CASSISPGETQYF.

This chain links TRBV28 with TRBJ2-5; 7 nucleotides align to TRBD1. With 6 bases clipped from V and 4 bases from J, the junction kept 14 bases outside the gene matches. The CDR3 has 16 amino acids. CDR1 and CDR2 from the germline V gene are MDHEN and SYDVKM. CDR3 bases: TGTGCCAGCAGCCCTCGGACAGGCCGCCTGGGAGAGACCCAGTACTTC. It encodes CASSPRTGRLGETQYF.

This clone was seen only a few times. The chain links TRBV7-2 to TRBJ2-7; perhaps TRBD1 as D (5 bases). V lost 0 bases and J 8 bases, leaving 11 bases between the germline ends. CDR1 is SGHTA, CDR2 FQGNSA, per germline. CDR3 size: 13 residues. The CDR3 sequence is CASSLARQGKQYF. CDR3 DNA sequence: TGTGCCAGCAGCTTAGCAAGGCAGGGTAAGCAGTACTTC. Full variable domain (missing parts from reference TRBV7-2 and TRBJ2-7): GAGVSQSPSNKVTEKGKDVELRCDPISGHTALYWYRQSLGQGLEFLIYFQGNSAPDKSGLPSDRFSAERTGGSVSTLTIQRTQQEDSAVYLCASSLARQGKQYFGPGTRLTVT.

V usage is TRBV15 and J usage is TRBJ2-7; D gene ambiguous. The CDR3 has 13 amino acids. Trimming cost V 3 bases and J 3 bases, with 9 bases left between them. Germline assignment: CDR1 LNHNV and CDR2 YYDKDF (reference sequence). The DNA for the CDR3 is TGTGCCACCAGCAGGAGAACTGGCTACGAGCAGTACTTC. This codes for CATSRRTGYEQYF.

The V and J genes are TRBV18 and TRBJ1-5; perhaps TRBD1 as D (5 bases). Germline assignment: CDR1 KGHSH and CDR2 LQKENI. The V end lost 4 bases, the J end lost 8 bases, and 18 bases lay between the germline ends. The CDR3 has 15 amino acids. The CDR3 spells CASSLTGTPGEPQHF. In nucleotides, the CDR3 is TGTGCCAGCTCACTAACCGGGACCCCGGGGGAGCCCCAGCATTTT.

This chain connects TRBV6-1 to TRBJ2-7, with 7 bases identical to TRBD1. J was trimmed by 7 bases and V by 2 bases; bases with no gene match: 5. The CDR3 is 13 residues long. The germline gives CDR1 MNHNS, CDR2 SASEGT. CDR3 nucleotides: TGTGCCAGCAGTGAATTGATCAGGGGGGAGCAGTACTTC. Translating it yields CASSELIRGEQYF.

The gene calls are TRBV11-2 and TRBJ2-2; D unresolved. The germline V and J ends were trimmed by 1 base and 5 bases, with 5 bases remaining between them. Germline V gene data show CDR1 as SGHAT and CDR2 as FQNNGV. The CDR3 runs 13 residues. This CDR3 reads CASSLVQTGELFF. DNA for the CDR3: TGTGCCAGCAGCTTAGTACAAACCGGGGAGCTGTTTTTT. Filled out from reference TRBV11-2 and TRBJ2-2, the complete variable domain reads EAGVAQSPRYKIIEKRQSVAFWCNPISGHATLYWYQQILGQGPKLLIQFQNNGVVDDSQLPKDRFSAERLKGVDSTLKIQPAKLEDSAVYLCASSLVQTGELFFGEGSRLTVL.

The chain carries TRBV27 and TRBJ2-7; 8 bases are a match to TRBD1. Per the germline V gene, CDR1 is MNHEY and CDR2 is SMNVEV (reference sequence). V shed 2 bases, J shed 2 bases, and the junction held 5 bases outside the gene matches. CDR3 size: 15 residues. The CDR3 loop reads CASSLLGQDTYEQYF. The DNA of the CDR3 is TGTGCCAGCAGTTTACTGGGACAGGATACCTACGAGCAGTACTTC.

The J gene is TRBJ2-1, the V gene TRBV6-6; 9 bases are a match to TRBD2. V dropped 0 bases and J dropped 6; count of bases not matched to a gene: 3. The CDR3 covers 15 residues. Germline CDR1 is MNHNY and CDR2 is SVGAGI (reference sequence). CDR3 in amino acids: CASSYSGGGVNEQFF. In DNA, the CDR3 is TGTGCCAGCAGTTACTCTGGCGGGGGGGTCAATGAGCAGTTCTTC.

The J gene is TRBJ1-1, the V gene TRBV2; unclear D gene. Germline loops: CDR1 SNHLY, CDR2 FYNNEI. The CDR3 has 14 residues. V lost 8 bases and J lost 0, with 13 bases in between. CDR3 sequence reads: CASGLDTLNTEAFF. As DNA, the CDR3 is TGTGCCAGCGGGTTAGACACCCTGAACACTGAAGCTTTCTTT.